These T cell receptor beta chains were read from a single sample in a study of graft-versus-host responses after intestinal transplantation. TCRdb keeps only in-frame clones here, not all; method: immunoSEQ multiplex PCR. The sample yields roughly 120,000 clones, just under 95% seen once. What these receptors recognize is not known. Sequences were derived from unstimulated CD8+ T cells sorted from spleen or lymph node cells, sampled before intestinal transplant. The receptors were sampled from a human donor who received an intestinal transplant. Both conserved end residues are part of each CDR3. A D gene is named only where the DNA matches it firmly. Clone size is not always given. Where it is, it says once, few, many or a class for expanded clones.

DNA: TGCAGCGTTGACCGGGGAGGAGGTAATGAGCAGTTCTTC; CDR3: CSVDRGGGNEQFF; D: NA; V: TRBV29-1; J: TRBJ2-1; size: NA
DNA: TGTGCCAGCAGCTCTCGGGAAGGCTCCTACGAGCAGTACTTC; CDR3: CASSSREGSYEQYF; D: NA; V: TRBV7-6; J: TRBJ2-7; size: NA
DNA: TGTGCCAGCAGCTTAGCGCCGGGTTACCCCTACGAGCAGTACTTC; CDR3: CASSLAPGYPYEQYF; D: NA; V: TRBV7-9; J: TRBJ2-7; size: NA
DNA: TGCGCCAGCAGCTGGACAGGGGGCAATGAGCAGTTCTTC; CDR3: CASSWTGGNEQFF; D: TRBD1; V: TRBV5-1; J: TRBJ2-1; size: once
DNA: TGTGCCTGGAATTTCGGGGGGAACACTGAAGCTTTCTTT; CDR3: CAWNFGGNTEAFF; D: NA; V: TRBV30; J: TRBJ1-1; size: NA
DNA: TGTGCCAGCAGCCCTAAGGGACTAGCGACCCACCGGGGGGAGACCCAGTACTTC; CDR3: CASSPKGLATHRGETQYF; D: TRBD2; V: TRBV5-4; J: TRBJ2-5; size: once
DNA: TGTGCCAGCAGTGAGATCCCAGTCTATAGCAATCAGCCCCAGCATTTT; CDR3: CASSEIPVYSNQPQHF; D: NA; V: TRBV2; J: TRBJ1-5; size: NA
DNA: TGTGCCAGTAGCGAGGGGATGGACAATCAGCCCCAGCATTTT; CDR3: CASSEGMDNQPQHF; D: NA; V: TRBV6-1; J: TRBJ1-5; size: NA
DNA: TGTGCCAGCAGCTTGGGGGTTGGGACAGGGGGAATAGGCTACGAGCAGTACTTC; CDR3: CASSLGVGTGGIGYEQYF; D: TRBD1; V: TRBV5-4; J: TRBJ2-7; size: NA
DNA: TGTGCCAGCAAATCCTCCGGGACAGATTCTTACGAGCAGTACTTC; CDR3: CASKSSGTDSYEQYF; D: TRBD1; V: TRBV28; J: TRBJ2-7; size: NA
DNA: TGTGCCAGCAGCTCAGTAGCGGGAGTCTTGCAGACCCAGTACTTC; CDR3: CASSSVAGVLQTQYF; D: TRBD2; V: TRBV11-2; J: TRBJ2-5; size: NA
DNA: TGTGCCAGCACCCTTTCAACGGGCCGTAACTATGGCTACACCTTC; CDR3: CASTLSTGRNYGYTF; D: NA; V: TRBV28; J: TRBJ1-2; size: NA
DNA: TGCAGCGTTGTGGGACAGGGCAGGGAGCTGTTTTTT; CDR3: CSVVGQGRELFF; D: TRBD1; V: TRBV29-1; J: TRBJ2-2; size: once
DNA: TGTGCCAGCAGTTTTCCCGCGGGGGTGGGGGCTCTCGACGAGCAGTACTTC; CDR3: CASSFPAGVGALDEQYF; D: NA; V: TRBV28; J: TRBJ2-7; size: NA
DNA: TGCGCCAGCAGCCAAGAAGTAGCGAGCGGCAATGAGCAGTTCTTC; CDR3: CASSQEVASGNEQFF; D: NA; V: TRBV4-1; J: TRBJ2-1; size: NA
DNA: TGTGCCAGCAGCTCCCTAGGGGGGACATTCAATGAGCAGTTCTTC; CDR3: CASSSLGGTFNEQFF; D: NA; V: TRBV7-6; J: TRBJ2-1; size: NA
DNA: TGTGCCAGCAGCTTAAAGGGGGTCGATGAGCAGTTCTTC; CDR3: CASSLKGVDEQFF; D: NA; V: TRBV7-3; J: TRBJ2-1; size: once
DNA: TGTGCCAGCAGCCCGAAGGCGGGGGCCCCCTACAATGAGCAGTTCTTC; CDR3: CASSPKAGAPYNEQFF; D: NA; V: TRBV11-3; J: TRBJ2-1; size: NA
DNA: TGTGCCAGTACTATGGGCTGGGGTTTAATCGGGTACGAGCAGTACTTC; CDR3: CASTMGWGLIGYEQYF; D: NA; V: TRBV19; J: TRBJ2-7; size: NA
DNA: TGTGCCAGCAGCGTAGGGCCAGGCGAAGATCAGCCCCAGCATTTT; CDR3: CASSVGPGEDQPQHF; D: NA; V: TRBV9; J: TRBJ1-5; size: NA
DNA: TGTGCCAGCAGCCCTGCGACAGATTTAAGCTCCTACGAGCAGTACTTC; CDR3: CASSPATDLSSYEQYF; D: NA; V: TRBV9; J: TRBJ2-7; size: NA
DNA: TGTGCCAGCAGTTTCGGGGCGGGCGAGCGGAATGAGCAGTTCTTC; CDR3: CASSFGAGERNEQFF; D: NA; V: TRBV27; J: TRBJ2-1; size: NA
DNA: TGTGCCAGCAGGGAGGAGCATCCCTACGAGCAGTACTTC; CDR3: CASREEHPYEQYF; D: NA; V: TRBV6-1; J: TRBJ2-7; size: NA
DNA: TGCGCCAGCAGCCACGGACAGGGGGCGAACACTGAAGCTTTCTTT; CDR3: CASSHGQGANTEAFF; D: TRBD1; V: TRBV4-1; J: TRBJ1-1; size: NA
DNA: TGTGCCAGCAGCTTAAATGGCCTTAGCTTTAGCTCCTACAATGAGCAGTTCTTC; CDR3: CASSLNGLSFSSYNEQFF; D: NA; V: TRBV7-3; J: TRBJ2-1; size: NA
DNA: TGTGCCAGCAGGCCAGACGGTCGCACAGATACGCAGTATTTT; CDR3: CASRPDGRTDTQYF; D: NA; V: TRBV28; J: TRBJ2-3; size: NA
DNA: TGCGCCAGCAGCCAATCGGAGTCCTACGAGCAGTACTTC; CDR3: CASSQSESYEQYF; D: NA; V: TRBV4-1; J: TRBJ2-7; size: few
DNA: TGTGCCAGCAGCTTGGGGGGGTCATCTTCCTTT; CDR3: CASSLGGSSSF; D: NA; V: TRBV5-4; J: TRBJ1-3; size: NA
DNA: TGTGCCAGCAGCCTACGTCCTCTAGATTCGATGGGCGCTGAAGCTTTCTTT; CDR3: CASSLRPLDSMGAEAFF; D: NA; V: TRBV7-3; J: TRBJ1-1; size: NA
DNA: TGTGCCAGCAGCCCAGAGCGGAACTCCTACAATGAGCAGTTCTTC; CDR3: CASSPERNSYNEQFF; D: NA; V: TRBV9; J: TRBJ2-1; size: NA
DNA: TGTGCCAGCAGCTTAGATCTATGTCCGAGCTCCTACGAGCAGTACTTC; CDR3: CASSLDLCPSSYEQYF; D: NA; V: TRBV11-3; J: TRBJ2-7; size: NA
DNA: TGTGCCAGCTCAGACGTGGGCTCTGGAAACACCATATATTTT; CDR3: CASSDVGSGNTIYF; D: NA; V: TRBV18; J: TRBJ1-3; size: NA
DNA: TGCGCCAGCAGCCTGTGGCTTGGCGGGACCTCCTACAATGAGCAGTTCTTC; CDR3: CASSLWLGGTSYNEQFF; D: NA; V: TRBV5-1; J: TRBJ2-1; size: NA
DNA: TGCGCCAGCGGAGGGACAGTGAACACCGGGGAGCTGTTTTTT; CDR3: CASGGTVNTGELFF; D: NA; V: TRBV5-1; J: TRBJ2-2; size: NA
DNA: TGTGCCAGCAGTTGGGGGGTCAATCAGCCCCAGCATTTT; CDR3: CASSWGVNQPQHF; D: NA; V: TRBV27; J: TRBJ1-5; size: NA
DNA: TGTGCCAGCAGCTTAACCGGACTAGACACAGATACGCAGTATTTT; CDR3: CASSLTGLDTDTQYF; D: TRBD2; V: TRBV7-3; J: TRBJ2-3; size: NA
DNA: TGTGCCAGTAGGACGGAAGATACGCAGTATTTT; CDR3: CASRTEDTQYF; D: NA; V: TRBV19; J: TRBJ2-3; size: once
DNA: TGTGCCAGCAGCTTGCAACTAGCGGGAGGGCCCTACGAGCAGTACTTC; CDR3: CASSLQLAGGPYEQYF; D: TRBD2; V: TRBV5-6; J: TRBJ2-7; size: once
DNA: TGTGCTAGCAGCTTAGGGAATCCAGGCTCTAGCTCCTACAATGAGCAGTTCTTC; CDR3: CASSLGNPGSSSYNEQFF; D: NA; V: TRBV7-7; J: TRBJ2-1; size: NA
DNA: TGCAGCGTTGAGTTTCCGGACAGGGAAGACAATGAGCAGTTCTTC; CDR3: CSVEFPDREDNEQFF; D: TRBD1; V: TRBV29-1; J: TRBJ2-1; size: NA
DNA: TGTGCCAGCAGCCTGTACACCGGGGAGCTGTTTTTT; CDR3: CASSLYTGELFF; D: NA; V: TRBV6-5; J: TRBJ2-2; size: NA
DNA: TGTGCCAGCAGCTTAACGGGCCTAGCGGGGCACACAGATACGCAGTATTTT; CDR3: CASSLTGLAGHTDTQYF; D: TRBD2; V: TRBV7-3; J: TRBJ2-3; size: NA
DNA: TGCGCCAGCAGCCAAGATTCGACAGACTTCTACGAGCAGTACTTC; CDR3: CASSQDSTDFYEQYF; D: NA; V: TRBV4-1; J: TRBJ2-7; size: NA